This T cell receptor (beta chain) was identified during a study of blood T cell repertoires in COVID-19. Across the study: PBMCs, B-cell-depleted T cells, or T cells provided the cDNA or gDNA that made up the material.

Trimming took off 3 bases at V and 7 bases at J, with 4 bases between the two ends. Germline loops: CDR1 MNHEY, CDR2 SMNVEV (reference sequence). This CDR3 has 12 amino acids. Study processing details: It was from reference gene primer amplification that nucleated cell counts were estimated. Generated by immunoSEQ multiplex PCR, the TCRdb table keeps only in-frame clones and is missing some. The V and J calls and clone size come from that table; D and trimming were worked out from the DNA. The repertoire has about 75,000 clones, 80% to 90% of them found once; the top ten carry approximately 20%. What was sequenced was peripheral blood. This chain joins TRBV27 and TRBJ1-6; D unclear. The origin of this receptor is a woman aged 45-59 years with acute or convalescent COVID-19. This chain's CDR3 is CASSFRNSPLHF. The DNA of the CDR3 is TGTGCCAGCAGTTTCAGGAATTCACCCCTCCACTTT.